This T cell receptor beta chain was identified in a study of cytomegalovirus exposure and HLA in healthy donors. Study outcomes and limitations: The study put some 150 TCR beta chains on its list as cytomegalovirus-associated. In vitro experiments confirmed that three CMV-associated chains were specific for CMV antigens.

This table comes from immunoSEQ multiplex PCR, and its TCRdb copy is limited to in-frame clones, with some not included. The sample comprises roughly 100,000 clones, roughly nine tenths of which are singletons, and about 1.8% rests with the top ten. Details on this clone: The antigen is not known. The germline gene is not matched at one end of the junction; a read error may be the cause.

An approximately 130-subject validation cohort, separate from the approximately 720-subject first cohort, supplied the donors. The CDR3 extends over 13 amino acids. CDR1 and CDR2 from the germline V gene are KGHSH and LQKENI. The source of this sequence is a woman between 18 and 29 years old in good health and CMV-seropositive. The sample taken for sequencing was PBMCs. The chain recombines TRBV18 with TRBJ2-5; 10 positions agree with TRBD2. Here the CDR3 reads CASSPPSGGPFDF. The DNA for the CDR3 is TGTGCCAGCTCACCGCCTAGCGGGGGCCCATTTGACTTC.